The present TCR beta chain was sequenced within a study of blood T cell repertoires in COVID-19. Study information: The study drew acute and convalescent COVID-19 samples from the United States, Italy and Spain. PBMCs, B-cell-depleted T cells, or T cells were the source of the cDNA or gDNA that made up the material.

The study assigned cohorts using participant-reported clinical history. Exposed volunteers were people who met a COVID-19 case within 2 weeks before study entry. V shed 5 bases, J shed 11 bases, and the junction held 11 bases outside the gene matches. CDR3 length: 14 amino acids. Germline V CDR1 and CDR2: MNHEY, SMNVEV (reference sequence). Repertoires were generated with immunoSEQ multiplex PCR, while TCRdb's copy carries only in-frame clones and drops some. The repertoire holds 250,000 to 350,000 clones, with about 90% as singletons. Specimen: PBMCs or T cells enriched from blood (not recorded which). The gene calls are TRBV27 and TRBJ1-1; 10 bases agree with TRBD1. This TCR was recovered from a woman between 50 and 59 years old who had been exposed to COVID-19. CDR3 loop: CASSPYRQGAGAFF. The DNA of the CDR3 is TGTGCCAGCAGTCCTTATAGACAGGGGGCCGGTGCTTTCTTT.